The rows below give T cell receptor beta chains drawn from one sample of a study of cytomegalovirus exposure and HLA in healthy donors. The protocol was immunoSEQ multiplex PCR, while the TCRdb copy is restricted to in-frame clones and leaves out a portion. The repertoire holds 140,000 to 150,000 clones, more than 75% seen once, with 2.5% to 3% in the top ten. Sequenced input: PBMCs. Receptor source: a female donor in good health and CMV-seronegative. Each CDR3 is given with its conserved first and last residue. Fields, in order: clone size, D gene, J gene, V gene, CDR3 DNA, CDR3 protein. A D gene is named only where the DNA matches it firmly. Size is stated for part of the rows, as once, few or many counts, or as a class when the clone is expanded.

size: NA; D: NA; J: TRBJ1-3; V: TRBV7-8; DNA: TGTGCCAGCAGCTCGTACAGGACCTCTGGAAACACCATATATTTT; CDR3: CASSSYRTSGNTIYF
size: once; D: TRBD1; J: TRBJ2-3; V: TRBV5-1; DNA: TGCGCCAGCAGCCCCGGACAGGGGTCAATCAGCACAGATACGCAGTATTTT; CDR3: CASSPGQGSISTDTQYF
size: NA; D: TRBD2; J: TRBJ2-5; V: TRBV10-3; DNA: TGTGCCATCATGGGGGGGTTCCAAGAGACCCAGTACTTC; CDR3: CAIMGGFQETQYF
size: NA; D: TRBD2; J: TRBJ2-7; V: TRBV7-8; DNA: TGTGCCAGCAGCGCACTGGCCGGGGGGGTAAATTACGAGAAGCAGTACTTC; CDR3: CASSALAGGVNYEKQYF
size: few; D: NA; J: TRBJ1-6; V: TRBV4-1; DNA: TGCGCCAGCAGCCACTCATCCGGGAGCTCCTATAATTCACCCCTCCACTTT; CDR3: CASSHSSGSSYNSPLHF
size: NA; D: NA; J: TRBJ2-7; V: TRBV19; DNA: TGTGCCAGTAGTCTCAAAGGGGGGGGAGAGCAGTACTTC; CDR3: CASSLKGGGEQYF
size: NA; D: NA; J: TRBJ1-4; V: TRBV2; DNA: TGTGCCAGCAGTGACAACAGGCTGACTAATGAAAAACTGTTTTTT; CDR3: CASSDNRLTNEKLFF
size: NA; D: NA; J: TRBJ2-7; V: TRBV30; DNA: TGTGCCTGGAGTGTAAAGGAGAGAAGGTACGAGCAGTACTTC; CDR3: CAWSVKERRYEQYF
size: NA; D: TRBD1; J: TRBJ1-2; V: TRBV9; DNA: TGTGCCAGCAGCGTAGGCCTTGGGACAGGGATTGCCTATGGCTACACCTTC; CDR3: CASSVGLGTGIAYGYTF
size: NA; D: NA; J: TRBJ1-1; V: TRBV6-1; DNA: TGTGCCAGCAGTTCTCACAGACTGAACACTGAAGCTTTCTTT; CDR3: CASSSHRLNTEAFF
size: NA; D: NA; J: TRBJ2-1; V: TRBV6-5; DNA: TGTGCCAGCAGTTATCGGGGAATTACAATAAATGAGCAGTTCTTC; CDR3: CASSYRGITINEQFF
size: NA; D: NA; J: TRBJ2-2; V: TRBV2; DNA: TGTGCCAGCAGTGAATGGCAGGGAAAGACCGGGGAGCTGTTTTTT; CDR3: CASSEWQGKTGELFF
size: NA; D: NA; J: TRBJ1-2; V: TRBV29-1; DNA: TGCAGCGTTGGAGGAGGGCCCAACTATGGCTACACCTTC; CDR3: CSVGGGPNYGYTF
size: NA; D: TRBD2; J: TRBJ2-3; V: TRBV15; DNA: TGTGCCACCAGCACGGGACTAGCGGGTTACACAGATACGCAGTATTTT; CDR3: CATSTGLAGYTDTQYF
size: NA; D: NA; J: TRBJ2-2; V: TRBV7-3; DNA: TGTGCCAGCAGCCTTACAGGGAGCGACACCGGGGAGCTGTTTTTT; CDR3: CASSLTGSDTGELFF
size: NA; D: TRBD1; J: TRBJ2-2; V: TRBV6-1; DNA: TGTGCCAGCATAAGGACAGGGAGGACCGGGGAGCTGTTTTTT; CDR3: CASIRTGRTGELFF
size: NA; D: NA; J: TRBJ2-1; V: TRBV6-1; DNA: TGTGCCAGCAGGGACCCGGGACTCAAATCCAATGAGCAGTTCTTC; CDR3: CASRDPGLKSNEQFF
size: NA; D: NA; J: TRBJ2-2; V: TRBV5-5; DNA: TGTGCCAGCAGCTCACAAGGGGTGGGCACCGGGGAGCTGTTTTTT; CDR3: CASSSQGVGTGELFF
size: NA; D: NA; J: TRBJ1-2; V: TRBV19; DNA: TGTGCCAGTAGCCGGGACACGAGGGACTATGGCTACACCTTC; CDR3: CASSRDTRDYGYTF
size: few; D: NA; J: TRBJ1-1; V: TRBV28; DNA: TGTGCCAGCAGCCCTCAGGGTACAGCTTTCTTT; CDR3: CASSPQGTAFF
size: NA; D: TRBD2; J: TRBJ2-3; V: TRBV11-1; DNA: TGTGCCAGCAGCTTCCCGGGGGGGCAAACAGATACGCAGTATTTT; CDR3: CASSFPGGQTDTQYF
size: NA; D: NA; J: TRBJ2-6; V: TRBV5-8; DNA: TGTGCCAGCAGCTTGGGACAGATTGTGTTTGCCAACGTCCTGACTTTC; CDR3: CASSLGQIVFANVLTF
size: few; D: TRBD1; J: TRBJ1-1; V: TRBV5-1; DNA: TGCGCCAGCAGTTTGGGGGGGGACAGTGAAGCTTTCTTT; CDR3: CASSLGGDSEAFF
size: NA; D: NA; J: TRBJ1-2; V: TRBV7-9; DNA: TGTGCCAGCATCTCCTGGGGCGCAGGTGGCTACACCTTC; CDR3: CASISWGAGGYTF
size: NA; D: TRBD2; J: TRBJ2-1; V: TRBV7-8; DNA: TGTGCCAGCAGCCCTTCCGGACTAGCAGGGTTGGGGGAGCAGTTCTTC; CDR3: CASSPSGLAGLGEQFF
size: NA; D: TRBD2; J: TRBJ2-3; V: TRBV28; DNA: TGTGCCAGCAGTTCCTCTATAGGACTAGCTGGCGGAGATACGCAGTATTTT; CDR3: CASSSSIGLAGGDTQYF
size: NA; D: NA; J: TRBJ2-2; V: TRBV9; DNA: TGTGCCAGCAGCCCCCTAGGAATTGCCGGGGAGCTGTTTTTT; CDR3: CASSPLGIAGELFF
size: NA; D: TRBD1; J: TRBJ1-2; V: TRBV29-1; DNA: TGCAGCGTTGGACCGGGGGACAGCGAGGGTGGCTATGGCTACACCTTC; CDR3: CSVGPGDSEGGYGYTF
size: once; D: NA; J: TRBJ2-7; V: TRBV5-1; DNA: TGCGCCAGCAGCTTGGCCAGGACTCGACGAACCTACGAGCAGTACTTC; CDR3: CASSLARTRRTYEQYF
size: NA; D: NA; J: TRBJ2-1; V: TRBV19; DNA: TGTGCCAGTAGTACCCGACTGGGCTACAATGAGCAGTTCTTC; CDR3: CASSTRLGYNEQFF
size: NA; D: NA; J: TRBJ1-6; V: TRBV7-9; DNA: TGTGCCAGCAGCTTAGACTTCGGGGGAGGTAATTCACCCCTCCACTTT; CDR3: CASSLDFGGGNSPLHF
size: NA; D: TRBD1; J: TRBJ1-2; V: TRBV14; DNA: TGTGCCAGCAGCCAAAAGCGGGGCGGACAGGGTCTTAACTATGGCTACACCTTC; CDR3: CASSQKRGGQGLNYGYTF